A single sample gave rise to the 10 T cell receptor beta chains below, sequenced in a study of shared clonotypes between healthy human individuals. Profiling relied on immunoSEQ multiplex PCR, and the TCRdb table lists in-frame clones only, not all of them. The data contain 2 million to 2.5 million clones, approximately 96% of them singletons. What was sequenced was naive CD4+ T cells sorted from blood. Subset meaning: CD45RA+ positively selected. The source of these receptors is a man between 18 and 29 years old in good health.

V and J are TRBV10-3 and TRBJ1-5; D is unresolved. The ends were cut back, 0 bases at V and 6 bases at J, with 12 bases in the middle. The CDR3 has 15 amino acids. CDR1 and CDR2 from the germline V gene are ENHRY and SYGVKD. In DNA, the CDR3 is TGTGCCATCAGTGAGTCGGTATTGGGGATTCAGCCCCAGCATTTT. Protein product: CAISESVLGIQPQHF.

The rearrangement joins TRBV7-2 to TRBJ1-1; no definite D call. V shed 5 bases and J shed 0 bases, with 19 bases lying between them. This CDR3 is built from 17 residues. Per the germline V gene, CDR1 is SGHTA and CDR2 is FQGNSA. CDR3 protein: CASSPRNSIALNTEAFF. CDR3 sequence (DNA): TGTGCCAGCAGCCCGAGGAACAGTATCGCCTTGAACACTGAAGCTTTCTTT.

The chain carries TRBV5-5 and TRBJ2-2; tentative D call: TRBD2 (7 bases). V was clipped by 4 bases and J by 5 bases, with 18 bases between them. CDR3 length: 16 residues. The germline V gene has CDR1 SGHKS and CDR2 YYEKEE (reference sequence). The chain's CDR3 is CASSPLGGGPTGELFF. Here the CDR3 DNA reads TGTGCCAGCAGCCCCTTAGGGGGAGGGCCAACCGGGGAGCTGTTTTTT.

The CDR3 spells CASSAPGSQETQYF. The DNA for the CDR3 is TGTGCCAGCAGTGCCCCCGGATCCCAAGAGACCCAGTACTTC. The chain recombines TRBV6-6 with TRBJ2-5; D gene unclear. CDR1 MNHNY and CDR2 SVGAGI come from the germline V gene (reference sequence). This CDR3 contains 14 residues. The V end lost 5 bases, the J end lost 1 base, and 11 bases lay between the germline ends.

The chain combines TRBV5-1 with TRBJ1-6; TRBD1 matches 7 bases. Germline CDR1 is SGHRS and CDR2 is YFSETQ. The length of the CDR3 is 15 residues. V gave up 1 base and J gave up 5 bases; unmatched junction bases: 3. Here the CDR3 DNA reads TGCGCCAGCAGCTTGAACCAGGGGGATAATTCACCCCTCCACTTT. Translation: CASSLNQGDNSPLHF.

This sequence joins TRBV10-3 and TRBJ2-7; D unresolved. The germline V gene has CDR1 ENHRY and CDR2 SYGVKD. The V and J ends lost 5 bases and 3 bases respectively, with 14 bases between them. CDR3 size: 14 residues. The CDR3 DNA is TGTGCCATCAGTACTGTTGGCGGAGACTACGAGCAGTACTTC. This translates into CAISTVGGDYEQYF.

The genes are TRBV10-1 and TRBJ2-2; 8 bases match TRBD2. J was trimmed by 1 base and V by 3 bases; bases with no gene match: 1. This CDR3 has 15 amino acids. Germline-derived CDR1 and CDR2 are WNHNN and SYGVQD (reference sequence). CDR3 in DNA: TGCGCCAGCAGTGATAGCGGGATGAACACCGGGGAGCTGTTTTTT. Protein sequence: CASSDSGMNTGELFF.

J is TRBJ2-1 and V is TRBV10-3; 9 bases match TRBD2. CDR3 length equals 13 residues. V was clipped by 3 bases and J by 10 bases; unmatched bases: 4. CDR1 is ENHRY, CDR2 SYGVKD, per germline. The CDR3 DNA reads as TGTGCCATCAGTGAAGGGACTAGCTTGGAGCAGTTCTTC. The encoded protein is CAISEGTSLEQFF.

The V gene is TRBV4-3, the J gene TRBJ2-4; 7 nucleotides line up with TRBD2. The CDR3 covers 19 residues. Germline CDR1 LGHNA, CDR2 YSLEER. Trimming cost V 0 bases and J 1 base; bases outside gene matches: 12. CDR3 in amino acids: CASSQESGGSSGAKNIQYF. The CDR3, as DNA: TGCGCCAGCAGCCAAGAATCGGGAGGTAGTAGCGGGGCCAAAAACATTCAGTACTTC.

V gene TRBV5-1 combines with J gene TRBJ2-2, with 7 nucleotides matching TRBD1. CDR1 is SGHRS and CDR2 is YFSETQ in the germline V gene. The trim removed 2 bases at V and 3 bases at J, leaving 4 bases unmatched. The CDR3 totals 15 residues. The CDR3 loop reads CASSLIQGDTGELFF. The CDR3 coding sequence is TGCGCCAGCAGCTTAATTCAGGGGGACACCGGGGAGCTGTTTTTT.